The sample holds many counts of the clone carrying this TCR beta chain. Its specificity is unknown. The TCR beta library used iRepertoire HTBI primers with Arm-PCR amplification of CDR3. A single record per CDR3 protein comes from TCRdb applying MiXCR to the multiplex PCR reads. The sample lists roughly 420,000 distinct CDR3 sequences; about a sixth were seen once. This sample stems from a study of regulatory T cells in long-lasting Graves disease. Time point indicated: newly diagnosed GD, antithyroid drugs for less than 3 months. The authors made the TCR library using RNA they extracted from PBMCs. Study findings and constraints: Examination was confined to peripheral blood, excluding thyroid tissue. Persistent patients shared some 2,500 public clonotypes among themselves. Newly diagnosed patients shared fewer, at roughly 970.

The germline CDR1 and CDR2 sequences are KGHSH and LQKENI. CDR3 size: 17 residues. V lost 3 bases to trimming and J lost 0 bases; unmatched junction nucleotides: 4. These data are also associated with another study on T cells in Graves' hyperthyroidism and ophthalmopathy. From that study: HTBI primers were used for first-round RT-PCR of the TCR CDR3.

The chain uses TRBV18 and TRBJ2-6, with TRBD2 matching 8 bases. This clonotype was obtained from a woman younger than 45 with Graves disease. Material: peripheral blood mononuclear cells (PBMCs), obtained at new diagnosis, from a patient treated with antithyroid drugs. The CDR3: CASSPTSGYSGANVLTF. The CDR3 nucleotides are TGTGCCAGCTCACCTACTAGCGGTTACTCTGGGGCCAACGTCCTGACTTTC.